A selection of T cell receptor beta chains follows, all from one sample in a study of shared clonotypes between healthy human individuals. Profiling relied on immunoSEQ multiplex PCR, and the TCRdb table lists in-frame clones only, not all of them. The sample has about 1.1 million clones; 70% to 80% are singletons. Material: memory CD4+ T cells from PBMCs. The receptors derive from a man aged 18 to 29 in good health. Some clones in this sample may be carry-over from other donors' samples. Both conserved end residues are part of each CDR3. The D gene is left open where the match is weak. Clone size, where shown, is once, few, many, or a class for clones that have expanded.

v_gene	j_gene	d_gene	abundance	CDR3aa	CDR3nt
TRBV6-6	TRBJ1-5	-	-	CASSPGNQPQHF	TGTGCCAGCTCACCTGGGAATCAGCCCCAGCATTTT
TRBV7-8	TRBJ2-5	TRBD1	once	CASSLGQGQETQYF	TGTGCCAGCAGCCTAGGACAGGGACAAGAGACCCAGTACTTC
TRBV28	TRBJ2-5	TRBD2	-	CASSSYPGTSGRVEETQYF	TGTGCCAGCAGTTCCTACCCCGGGACTAGCGGGAGAGTTGAAGAGACCCAGTACTTC
TRBV4-3	TRBJ2-2	TRBD2	-	CASRGGAGELFF	TGCGCCAGCAGGGGGGGGGCCGGGGAGCTGTTTTTT
TRBV7-2	TRBJ1-1	-	-	CASRGRSAGVNTEAFF	TGTGCCAGCAGAGGGCGATCCGCGGGGGTGAACACTGAAGCTTTCTTT
TRBV7-9	TRBJ2-1	-	-	CASSFYSRYNEQFF	TGTGCCAGCAGCTTTTATTCGCGCTACAATGAGCAGTTCTTC
TRBV6-5	TRBJ1-4	-	-	CASREGTTNEKLFF	TGTGCCAGCAGGGAGGGGACCACTAATGAAAAACTGTTTTTT
TRBV11-1	TRBJ2-2	-	-	CASSLAWASGTGSGELFF	TGTGCCAGCAGCTTAGCCTGGGCTAGCGGGACAGGGTCCGGGGAGCTGTTTTTT
TRBV9	TRBJ2-5	TRBD2	once	CASSVARSAGGETQYF	TGTGCCAGCAGCGTAGCTAGGTCAGCGGGAGGAGAGACCCAGTACTTC
TRBV9	TRBJ2-5	-	-	CASSVRGEQETQYF	TGTGCCAGCAGCGTCAGGGGGGAGCAAGAGACCCAGTACTTC
TRBV11-2	TRBJ2-3	-	few	CASSNRDGTDTQYF	TGTGCCAGCAGCAACAGGGACGGCACAGATACGCAGTATTTT
TRBV28	TRBJ1-5	-	once	CASIQGTSNQPQHF	TGTGCCAGCATCCAGGGAACGAGCAATCAGCCCCAGCATTTT
TRBV2	TRBJ1-5	TRBD1	-	CASGTDRQGVNQPQHF	TGTGCCAGCGGAACCGATCGACAGGGGGTCAATCAGCCCCAGCATTTT
TRBV30	TRBJ2-7	TRBD2	-	CAWAQAGDEQYF	TGTGCCTGGGCACAGGCGGGGGACGAGCAGTACTTC
TRBV2	TRBJ2-5	TRBD1	-	CASSGTGGLETQYF	TGTGCCAGCAGTGGGACAGGGGGCTTAGAGACCCAGTACTTC
TRBV5-4	TRBJ1-3	-	-	CASSQFTGKSGNTIYF	TGTGCCAGCAGCCAATTCACAGGGAAGTCTGGAAACACCATATATTTT
TRBV30	TRBJ1-5	-	-	CAWSARTEQPQHF	TGTGCCTGGAGTGCCCGGACAGAACAGCCCCAGCATTTT
TRBV28	TRBJ2-7	TRBD1	once	CATTRGRGPGEQYF	TGTGCCACAACCAGAGGCAGGGGGCCTGGCGAGCAGTACTTC
TRBV28	TRBJ1-2	TRBD1	-	CASSQGQGIHRYGYTF	TGTGCCAGCAGCCAGGGACAGGGGATTCATCGCTATGGCTACACCTTC
TRBV6-6	TRBJ2-7	-	few	CASSDYEGSYEQYF	TGTGCCAGCAGCGATTATGAGGGGAGTTACGAGCAGTACTTC
TRBV5-5	TRBJ2-7	-	-	CASISGLYSYEQYF	TGTGCCAGCATCTCGGGGTTGTATTCCTACGAGCAGTACTTC
TRBV27	TRBJ2-7	-	once	CASSSVVADHYEQYF	TGTGCCAGCAGCTCCGTCGTAGCGGATCACTACGAGCAGTACTTC
TRBV5-4	TRBJ1-2	-	few	CASSWAGLVSYGYTF	TGTGCCAGCAGCTGGGCCGGATTGGTGTCGTATGGCTACACCTTC
TRBV5-1	TRBJ1-1	TRBD1	-	CASSRFNRGDTEAFF	TGCGCCAGCAGCCGATTCAACAGGGGGGACACTGAAGCTTTCTTT
TRBV4-1	TRBJ1-5	TRBD1	-	CASSQPIQGARDQPQHF	TGCGCCAGCAGCCAGCCAATCCAGGGGGCCCGCGATCAGCCCCAGCATTTT
TRBV2	TRBJ2-2	-	-	CASSLRRTTGELFF	TGTGCCAGCAGTCTTCGTAGAACAACCGGGGAGCTGTTTTTT
TRBV19	TRBJ1-5	-	-	CASSINNQPQHF	TGTGCCAGTAGTATAAACAATCAGCCCCAGCATTTT
TRBV19	TRBJ1-3	-	-	CASSITGRSSGNTIYF	TGTGCCAGTAGTATAACGGGACGGAGCTCTGGAAACACCATATATTTT
TRBV28	TRBJ2-2	-	once	CASSSVLGDSGELFF	TGTGCCAGCAGTTCCGTCCTTGGGGATAGCGGGGAGCTGTTTTTT
TRBV7-3	TRBJ1-1	-	-	CASSSLGLSEAFF	TGTGCCAGCAGCTCCCTGGGTTTATCTGAAGCTTTCTTT
TRBV25-1	TRBJ2-1	-	-	CASSPRDAEQFF	TGTGCCAGCAGTCCGCGGGATGCTGAGCAGTTCTTC
TRBV15	TRBJ2-2	-	-	CATTKGPNTGELFF	TGTGCCACCACAAAGGGACCGAACACCGGGGAGCTGTTTTTT
TRBV28	TRBJ1-3	-	-	CASSSLRGTGNTIYF	TGTGCCAGCAGTTCTCTTAGGGGGACTGGAAACACCATATATTTT
TRBV11-3	TRBJ2-7	-	-	CASSFYRGGEQYF	TGTGCCAGCAGCTTTTACAGGGGAGGCGAGCAGTACTTC
TRBV7-2	TRBJ1-2	-	-	CASSPPRNYGYTF	TGTGCCAGCAGCCCCCCCCGCAACTATGGCTACACCTTC
TRBV30	TRBJ2-7	-	few	CAWSGGRYEQYF	TGTGCCTGGAGTGGGGGGCGTTACGAGCAGTACTTC
TRBV5-1	TRBJ1-2	-	once	CASSLGISSRGSNYGYTF	TGCGCCAGCAGCTTGGGAATATCCAGCCGAGGGTCGAACTATGGCTACACCTTC